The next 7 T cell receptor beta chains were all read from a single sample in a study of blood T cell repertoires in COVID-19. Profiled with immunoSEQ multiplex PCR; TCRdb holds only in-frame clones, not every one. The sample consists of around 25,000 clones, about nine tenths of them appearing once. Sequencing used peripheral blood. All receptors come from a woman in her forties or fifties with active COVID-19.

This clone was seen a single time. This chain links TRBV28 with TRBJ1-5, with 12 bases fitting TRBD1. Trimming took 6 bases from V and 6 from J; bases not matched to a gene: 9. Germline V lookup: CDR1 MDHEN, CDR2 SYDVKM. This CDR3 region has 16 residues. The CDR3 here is CASSPRGQGAGQPQHF. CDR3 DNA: TGTGCCAGCAGCCCCCGGGGACAGGGGGCTGGTCAGCCCCAGCATTTT.

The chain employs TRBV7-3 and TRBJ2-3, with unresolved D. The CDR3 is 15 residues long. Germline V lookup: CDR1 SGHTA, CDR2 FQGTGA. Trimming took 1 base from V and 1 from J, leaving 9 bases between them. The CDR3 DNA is TGTGCCAGCAGCTTAAATCCTACCCGCACAGATACGCAGTATTTT. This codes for CASSLNPTRTDTQYF.

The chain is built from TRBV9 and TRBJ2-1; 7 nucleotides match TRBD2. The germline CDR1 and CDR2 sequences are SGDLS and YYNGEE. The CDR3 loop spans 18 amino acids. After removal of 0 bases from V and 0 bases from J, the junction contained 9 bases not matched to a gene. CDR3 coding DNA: TGTGCCAGCAGCGTAGATCTTAGCGGGCCTAGCTCCTACAATGAGCAGTTCTTC. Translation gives CASSVDLSGPSSYNEQFF. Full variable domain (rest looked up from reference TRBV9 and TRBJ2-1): DSGVTQTPKHLITATGQRVTLRCSPRSGDLSVYWYQQSLDQGLQFLIQYYNGEERAKGNILERFSAQQFPDLHSELNLSSLELGDSALYFCASSVDLSGPSSYNEQFFGPGTRLTVL.

The CDR3 DNA is TGCACCAGCAGCCGGGAGAGGCTAGGCAATCAGCCCCAGCATTTT. It encodes CTSSRERLGNQPQHF. V and J are TRBV1 and TRBJ1-5. TRBV1 is noted as a pseudogene. CDR3 size: 15 residues.

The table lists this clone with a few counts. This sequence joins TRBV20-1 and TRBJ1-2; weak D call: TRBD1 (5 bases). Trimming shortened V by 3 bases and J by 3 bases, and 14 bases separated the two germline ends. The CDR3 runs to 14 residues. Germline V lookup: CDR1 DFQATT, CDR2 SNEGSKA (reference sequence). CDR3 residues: CSASPAGQDYGYTF. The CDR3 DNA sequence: TGCAGTGCTAGTCCCGCGGGGCAGGACTATGGCTACACCTTC.

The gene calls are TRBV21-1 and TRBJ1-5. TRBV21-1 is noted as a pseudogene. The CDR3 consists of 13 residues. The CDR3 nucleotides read TGTGCCAGCAGCCGGTCGGAGTGTCAGCCCCAGCATTTT. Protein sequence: CASSRSECQPQHF.

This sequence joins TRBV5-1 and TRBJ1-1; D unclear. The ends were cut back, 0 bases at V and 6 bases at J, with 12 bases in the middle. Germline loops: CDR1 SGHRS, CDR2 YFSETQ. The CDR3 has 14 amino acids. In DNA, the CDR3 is TGCGCCAGCAGCTTGGCCTACTCGGACTCTGAAGCTTTCTTT. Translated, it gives CASSLAYSDSEAFF.